The clone carrying this TCR beta chain was counted once. The CDR3 runs 15 residues. Germline CDR1 is SGHRS and CDR2 is YFSETQ. V lost 4 bases to trimming and J lost 4 bases; unmatched junction nucleotides: 4. The sample originates from a study of blood T cell repertoires in COVID-19. As for the study in general: Whether acute or convalescent, the COVID-19 samples came from the United States, Italy and Spain.

Authors' processing steps: Nucleated cell counts were estimated from reference gene primer amplification. Clones were read by immunoSEQ multiplex PCR, and TCRdb kept only the in-frame ones, dropping some. D and trimming were read from the DNA, whereas the V and J calls and clone size are those reported in that table. The table shows under 130,000 clones, with 70% to 90% occurring only once. The receptor's source is a human donor in a cohort sampled during active COVID-19. The chain is built from TRBV5-1 and TRBJ2-5; 13 nucleotides match TRBD2. Sequenced material: peripheral blood. CDR3 DNA: TGCGCCAGCAGCACCGGGACTAGCGGGATAGAGACCCAGTACTTC. Protein sequence: CASSTGTSGIETQYF.